Below, 14 T cell receptor beta chains from the same sample are listed, as sequenced in a study of CD8+CD57+ T cells in acquired aplastic anemia. The study profiled TCR beta VDJ and CDR3 using genomic DNA as template. TCRdb re-called the reads with MiXCR, one entry per CDR3 protein. The data show 400,000 to 600,000 distinct CDR3 sequences, roughly 34% seen once. The authors sequenced patients whose flow cytometry had shown CD8+CD57+ cell expansion. The specimen sequenced was sorted CD4+, CD8+, or CD8+CD57+ T cells (not recorded which) from PBMCs. Receptor source: a human donor with aplastic anemia.

This clonotype occurred a few times. The V gene is TRBV11-1, the J gene TRBJ2-1; 7 bases map to TRBD2. Per germline, CDR1 SGHAT and CDR2 FQDESV (reference sequence). Trimming took 1 base from V and 9 from J; bases not matched to a gene: 9. The CDR3 totals 15 residues. The CDR3 reads CASSLGLAGMGEQFF. CDR3 in DNA: TGTGCCAGCAGCTTAGGACTAGCCGGAATGGGTGAGCAGTTCTTC. Supplemented by reference TRBV11-1 and TRBJ2-1, the full variable domain reads EAEVAQSPRYKITEKSQAVAFWCDPISGHATLYWYRQILGQGPELLVQFQDESVVDDSQLPKDRFSAERLKGVDSTLKIQPAELGDSAMYLCASSLGLAGMGEQFFGPGTRLTVL.

J is TRBJ2-7 and V is TRBV9; TRBD2 might be the D (5 bases). Germline CDR1 is SGDLS and CDR2 is YYNGEE. Deletions cut 0 bases from V and 6 bases from J, with 16 bases between. The CDR3 extends over 15 amino acids. The CDR3 DNA sequence: TGTGCCAGCAGCGTAGTTGTGGGCGGGTCCGGCGAGCAGTACTTC. Translation gives CASSVVVGGSGEQYF.

The chain uses TRBV5-1 and TRBJ2-2; a weak D match, TRBD1 (5 bases). The CDR3 has 16 amino acids. Germline CDR1 reads SGHRS; CDR2 reads YFSETQ. Deletions cut 2 bases from V and 5 bases from J, with 16 bases between. The CDR3 DNA sequence: TGCGCCAGCAGCTTAGGCGGCAGGGAAGGAACCGGGGAGCTGTTTTTT. It is translated as CASSLGGREGTGELFF.

V usage is TRBV20-1 and J usage is TRBJ2-2; D may be TRBD1 or TRBD2 (6 bases each). This CDR3 has 16 amino acids. V shed 1 base and J shed 0 bases, with 12 bases lying between them. The germline V gene has CDR1 DFQATT and CDR2 SNEGSKA (reference sequence). The CDR3, as DNA: TGCAGTGCTAGAGTAAACGGGGGCCCGAACACCGGGGAGCTGTTTTTT. It yields the protein CSARVNGGPNTGELFF.

This clonotype turned up a few times. The chain is built from TRBV9 and TRBJ1-2; D call uncertain. Trimming pared 0 bases from V and 7 bases from J, leaving 1 base between. The CDR3 has 10 amino acids. Germline V lookup: CDR1 SGDLS, CDR2 YYNGEE. The CDR3 sequence is CASSVGGYTF. CDR3 DNA sequence: TGTGCCAGCAGCGTAGGTGGCTACACCTTC. Using reference TRBV9 and TRBJ1-2 for the parts outside the CDR3, the full variable domain is DSGVTQTPKHLITATGQRVTLRCSPRSGDLSVYWYQQSLDQGLQFLIQYYNGEERAKGNILERFSAQQFPDLHSELNLSSLELGDSALYFCASSVGGYTFGSGTRLTVV.

This clonotype was seen only a few times. J is TRBJ1-2 and V is TRBV25-1, with 8 bases fitting TRBD1. CDR1 is MGHDK and CDR2 is SYGVNS in the germline V gene. This CDR3 is built from 14 residues. V dropped 2 bases and J dropped 8; count of bases not matched to a gene: 7. The CDR3 reads CASSELDRDGGYTF. The DNA of the CDR3 is TGTGCCAGCAGTGAACTGGACAGGGACGGCGGCTACACCTTC.

The chain is built from TRBV6-1 and TRBJ2-7; D gene uncertain. V was cut by 6 bases and J by 7 bases, with 10 bases left in between. The CDR3 is 11 residues long. In germline, CDR1 is MNHNS, CDR2 SASEGT. CDR3 residues: CASSRTWEQYF. The CDR3 region has the DNA TGTGCCAGCAGCCGGACCTGGGAGCAGTACTTC.

V is TRBV25-1 and J is TRBJ2-5; 8 nucleotides align to TRBD1. Germline trimming cut 6 bases from V and 1 base from J; bases unmatched to any gene: 4. The CDR3 loop spans 14 amino acids. From germline, CDR1 is MGHDK and CDR2 SYGVNS. In nucleotides, the CDR3 is TGTGCCAGCAGCGGGCAGGGGGCCCAAGAGACCCAGTACTTC. This gives the protein CASSGQGAQETQYF.

The chain joins TRBV25-1 to TRBJ1-6; D not certain. V lost 5 bases, J lost 4 bases, and 15 bases lay in between. In germline, CDR1 is MGHDK, CDR2 SYGVNS. There are 16 residues in the CDR3. The CDR3 spells CASSPRPVSYNSPLHF. The CDR3 DNA reads as TGTGCCAGCAGTCCCCGGCCGGTGTCATATAATTCACCCCTCCACTTT.

V is TRBV20-1 and J is TRBJ1-2; 11 positions match TRBD1. With 0 bases clipped from V and 3 bases from J, the junction kept 12 bases outside the gene matches. The germline CDR1 and CDR2 sequences are DFQATT and SNEGSKA (reference sequence). The CDR3 has 18 amino acids. The CDR3 protein is CSARDQDRGLILDYGYTF. Written as DNA, the CDR3 is TGCAGTGCTAGAGATCAGGACAGGGGGCTAATTCTTGACTATGGCTACACCTTC.

The table lists this clonotype with many counts. CDR3 coding DNA: TGTGCCAGCAGCTTGAGACAGGGGCGAACCTCTGGGGCCAACGTCCTGACTTTC. Translated: CASSLRQGRTSGANVLTF. The rearrangement links TRBV7-8 to TRBJ2-6; 8 nucleotides match TRBD1. Trimming removed 3 bases from V and 0 bases from J; junction bases left unmatched: 7. Germline V CDR1 and CDR2: SGHVS, FQNEAQ. The CDR3 sequence is 18 residues long.

In the case of this clonotype: The conserved phenylalanine or tryptophan normally closing the CDR3 is absent here, so this likely arose from a read error. The chain couples TRBV19 to TRBJ1-3; D perhaps matches TRBD1 (5 bases). CDR1 is LNHDA and CDR2 is SQIVND in the germline V gene (reference sequence). The CDR3 has 16 residues. Trimming removed 1 base from V and 2 bases from J, with 12 bases in between. The CDR3 DNA sequence: TGTGCCAGTAGTATAGCTGAGCCAGGGACTGGAAACACCATATATCTT. Translating it yields CASSIAEPGTGNTIYL.

The table lists this clonotype with many counts. The CDR3 here is CAINRGGGEKLFF. The DNA of the CDR3 is TGTGCCATCAACAGGGGCGGGGGTGAAAAACTGTTTTTT. The chain combines TRBV10-3 with TRBJ1-4, with 7 bases matching TRBD1. There are 13 residues in the CDR3. J was trimmed by 7 bases and V by 7 bases; bases with no gene match: 6. From germline, CDR1 is ENHRY and CDR2 SYGVKD.

The gene calls are TRBV7-9 and TRBJ2-7, with 7 bases matching TRBD2. Unmatched junction bases numbered 15, after V lost 4 bases and J lost 3 bases. The V gene's germline CDR1 is SEHNR and CDR2 FQNEAQ (reference sequence). This CDR3 contains 17 residues. CDR3 residues: CASSSLRGGQAYYEQYF. CDR3 coding DNA: TGTGCCAGCAGCTCCCTAAGGGGAGGGCAAGCCTACTACGAGCAGTACTTC.